This T cell receptor (beta chain) stems from a study of blood T cell repertoires in COVID-19. Sequencing was performed with immunoSEQ multiplex PCR; in TCRdb, only in-frame clones are kept and a portion is missing. The sample has around 130,000 clones; 88% are singletons. Deletions cut 5 bases from V and 4 bases from J, with 17 bases between. Germline V gene data show CDR1 as LNHDA and CDR2 as SQIVND (reference sequence). This CDR3 contains 15 residues. This clonotype originated in a human donor with COVID-19, enrolled during active disease. The donor label of this sample is uncertain. The V gene is TRBV19, the J gene TRBJ2-5; the D gene is possibly TRBD2 (5 bases). The sample was peripheral blood. Here the CDR3 DNA reads TGTGCCAGTAGTTCTGAGAGGGAGTACGGAGAGACCCAGTACTTC. As protein: CASSSEREYGETQYF.